This TCR beta chain is drawn from a study of spatial heterogeneity in lung cancer. Notes on the study in general: Expanded intratumoral alpha and beta TCR counts tracked tumor mutation counts.

The time point was: sample taken at primary tumor resection. Only a few counts were recorded for this clonotype. Its antigen remains unknown. TCRdb passed the 5' RACE reads through MiXCR, listing each CDR3 protein once. The table shows about 18,000 distinct CDR3 sequences, with approximately 8.3% occurring only once. This CDR3 region has 17 residues. V trimming: 7 bases; J trimming: 2 bases; junction bases outside the gene matches: 11. The sequence was collected from a male donor with early-stage non-small cell lung cancer. This specimen was lung tumor tissue, taken at surgery. The chain is built from TRBV12-3 or TRBV12-4 and TRBJ2-1, with 10 bases aligning to TRBD2. The CDR3 DNA reads TGTGCCAGCAAACCAAGAGGCCTAGCGGGGGCCTACAATGAGCAGTTCTTC. This gives the protein CASKPRGLAGAYNEQFF.